These 23 T cell receptor beta chains came from one sample sequenced in a study of OX40 agonist ivuxolimab in advanced cancers. The table came from immunoSEQ multiplex PCR; TCRdb's copy has only in-frame clones and leaves some out. The sample carries about 82,000 clones, around 85% recorded once. The sample consisted of CD4+ or CD8+ T cells sorted from blood, taken in a trial of the OX40 agonist ivuxolimab. Receptor source: an adult with an advanced solid tumor such as melanoma, head and neck, liver or kidney cancer.

V and J are TRBV5-6 and TRBJ1-3; D call uncertain. Germline lookup yields CDR1 SGHDT and CDR2 YYEEEE. V gave up 10 bases and J gave up 0 bases, with 11 bases separating them. This CDR3 has 13 residues. The CDR3, as DNA: TGTGCCGGATCCCCGAGCTCTGGAAACACCATATATTTT. Protein sequence: CAGSPSSGNTIYF.

The genes are TRBV30 and TRBJ1-1, with D perhaps matching TRBD1 (6 bases). The germline CDR1 and CDR2 sequences are GTSNPN and SVGIG (reference sequence). V lost 5 bases, J lost 7 bases, and 17 bases lay in between. CDR3 length equals 13 residues. The CDR3 reads CAWGSGQGFEAFF. CDR3 in DNA: TGTGCCTGGGGCAGTGGGCAGGGGTTTGAAGCTTTCTTT.

This clone has just a few counts. This rearrangement joins TRBV28 to TRBJ1-6, with a possible D match to TRBD1 (5 bases). The CDR3 sequence is 13 residues long. CDR1 MDHEN and CDR2 SYDVKM come from the germline V gene. V gave up 8 bases and J gave up 10 bases, with 15 bases separating them. The CDR3 loop reads CASRQTRGSPLHF. DNA of the CDR3: TGTGCCAGCCGACAGACCCGGGGATCACCCCTCCACTTT.

Note on this clone: Other DNA sequences in the sample encode the same CDR3. The CDR3 spells CASSQDRGAGANVLTF. The CDR3, as DNA: TGTGCCAGCAGCCAAGATCGCGGGGCTGGGGCCAACGTCCTGACTTTC. The rearrangement uses TRBV4-2 and TRBJ2-6; the D gene is possibly TRBD2 (6 bases). Looked up from germline, CDR1 is LGHNA and CDR2 is YNFKEQ. With 0 bases removed from V and 2 bases from J, the gap between germline ends came to 8 bases. This CDR3 contains 16 residues.

CDR3 DNA: TGTGCCAGTAGTATAAAGGGTGAGGGCAATCAGCCCCAGCATTTT. It is translated as CASSIKGEGNQPQHF. The chain uses TRBV19 and TRBJ1-5, with D uncertain. CDR3 size: 15 residues. Trimming removed 2 bases from V and 2 bases from J, with 10 bases in between. Germline V lookup: CDR1 LNHDA, CDR2 SQIVND (reference sequence).

This chain uses TRBV5-1 with TRBJ2-1; D is perhaps TRBD2 (6 bases). The V gene lost 1 base and the J gene lost 0 bases, with 11 bases spanning the gap. The germline V gene encodes CDR1 SGHRS and CDR2 YFSETQ. The CDR3 has 16 residues. This CDR3 reads CASSLYAGSSYNEQFF. The CDR3 nucleotides are TGCGCCAGCAGCTTGTACGCGGGGAGCTCCTACAATGAGCAGTTCTTC.

The V call is TRBV7-6, the J call TRBJ1-1, with D perhaps TRBD1 (5 bases). V gave up 2 bases and J gave up 1 base, with 14 bases separating them. The CDR3 sequence is 16 residues long. The germline V gene has CDR1 SGHVS and CDR2 FNYEAQ. The CDR3 here is CASSLHGAGSNTEAFF. CDR3 sequence (DNA): TGTGCCAGCAGCTTACACGGGGCCGGGTCGAACACTGAAGCTTTCTTT.

The genes are TRBV12-5 and TRBJ2-7; D remains ambiguous. V was clipped by 1 base and J by 1 base, with 5 bases between them. CDR1 LGHNT and CDR2 FRNRAP come from the germline V gene. This CDR3 region has 13 residues. The CDR3 DNA reads as TGTGCTAGTGGTTTGGGGTTATCCTACGAGCAGTACTTC. Translating gives CASGLGLSYEQYF.

The chain employs TRBV7-9 and TRBJ1-2, with D tentatively TRBD1 (5 bases). Between the trimmed V and J ends, which lost 2 bases and 3 bases, there was a span of 10 bases. This CDR3 is 14 amino acids long. From germline, CDR1 is SEHNR and CDR2 FQNEAQ (reference sequence). The CDR3 reads CASSLMTDDYGYTF. Here the CDR3 DNA reads TGTGCCAGCAGCTTAATGACAGACGACTATGGCTACACCTTC. Full variable domain (outside the CDR3, taken from reference TRBV7-9 and TRBJ1-2): DTGVSQNPRHKITKRGQNVTFRCDPISEHNRLYWYRQTLGQGPEFLTYFQNEAQLEKSRLLSDRFSAERPKGSFSTLEIQRTEQGDSAMYLCASSLMTDDYGYTFGSGTRLTVV.

This clone was seen only once. The rearrangement uses TRBV19 and TRBJ1-5, with D possibly being TRBD1 (5 bases). Germline assignment: CDR1 LNHDA and CDR2 SQIVND (reference sequence). Trimming removed 5 bases at V and 4 bases at J, with 15 bases between. CDR3 length: 15 amino acids. DNA for the CDR3: TGTGCCAGTAGTCTTGCCCCGCAGGGTAATCAGCCCCAGCATTTT. Amino acid sequence: CASSLAPQGNQPQHF. The variable domain in full, with the rest retrieved from reference TRBV19 and TRBJ1-5, is DGGITQSPKYLFRKEGQNVTLSCEQNLNHDAMYWYRQDPGQGLRLIYYSQIVNDFQKGDIAEGYSVSREKKESFPLTVTSAQKNPTAFYLCASSLAPQGNQPQHFGDGTRLSIL.

This sequence joins TRBV7-2 and TRBJ1-1, with TRBD1 matching over 9 bases. V lost 5 bases to trimming and J lost 1 base; unmatched junction nucleotides: 11. CDR1 and CDR2 (germline): SGHTA, FQGNSA. The CDR3 sequence is 17 residues long. CDR3 region: CASSTTGTGHPNTEAFF. DNA for the CDR3: TGTGCCAGCAGCACAACCGGGACAGGGCACCCGAACACTGAAGCTTTCTTT.

The chain is built from TRBV4-3 and TRBJ1-6; TRBD1 is a possible D gene (5 bases). Deletions cut 0 bases from V and 7 bases from J, with 13 bases between. The germline V gene encodes CDR1 LGHNA and CDR2 YSLEER. There are 16 residues in the CDR3. The CDR3 DNA reads TGCGCCAGCAGCCAAGATTCTGGGGCCGGGAATTCACCCCTCCACTTT. This codes for CASSQDSGAGNSPLHF.

This clone was counted once. The chain couples TRBV6-5 to TRBJ2-5; no firm D call. This CDR3 comprises 15 residues. V lost 6 bases and J lost 0, with 14 bases in between. Germline V gives CDR1 MNHEY, CDR2 SVGAGI. This CDR3 is CASSSGGSDQETQYF. The DNA of the CDR3 is TGTGCCAGCAGCTCCGGTGGATCCGACCAAGAGACCCAGTACTTC.

The chain recombines TRBV7-6 with TRBJ2-1; D may be TRBD2 (5 bases). The CDR3 runs to 15 residues. In germline, CDR1 is SGHVS, CDR2 FNYEAQ. The V end lost 5 bases, the J end lost 0 bases, and 11 bases lay between the germline ends. The CDR3 sequence: CASSEGLPSYNEQFF. The CDR3 coding sequence is TGTGCCAGCAGCGAAGGACTTCCCTCCTACAATGAGCAGTTCTTC. The whole variable domain, remainder taken from reference TRBV7-6 and TRBJ2-1, is GAGVSQSPRYKVTKRGQDVALRCDPISGHVSLYWYRQALGQGPEFLTYFNYEAQQDKSGLPNDRFSAERPEGSISTLTIQRTEQRDSAMYRCASSEGLPSYNEQFFGPGTRLTVL.

V usage is TRBV15 and J usage is TRBJ1-4; tentatively, D is TRBD1 (5 bases). The CDR3 sequence is 16 residues long. Trimming shortened V by 0 bases and J by 8 bases, and 16 bases separated the two germline ends. Germline loops: CDR1 LNHNV, CDR2 YYDKDF (reference sequence). The CDR3 loop is CATSRDAFGGVEKLFF. CDR3 DNA sequence: TGTGCCACCAGCAGAGATGCGTTTGGGGGGGTAGAAAAACTGTTTTTT.

The chain joins TRBV7-9 to TRBJ2-7, with D possibly being TRBD1 or TRBD2 (7 bases each). CDR3 length equals 16 residues. Germline CDR1 SEHNR, CDR2 FQNEAQ (reference sequence). V lost 1 base, J lost 5 bases, and 18 bases lay in between. CDR3 nucleotides: TGTGCCAGCAGCTTAGATATAGGGCAGGGGGGGCACGAGCAGTACTTC. This encodes CASSLDIGQGGHEQYF.

The chain recombines TRBV9 with TRBJ2-1, with 8 nucleotides matching TRBD1. Germline V CDR1 and CDR2: SGDLS, YYNGEE. This CDR3 has 15 residues. Trimming at V came to 2 bases and at J to 4 bases, leaving 5 bases not matched to a gene. The CDR3 region has the DNA TGTGCCAGCAGCGTTGGACAGGGACCTTACAATGAGCAGTTCTTC. It specifies CASSVGQGPYNEQFF.

This clone has more than one count but fewer than ten. The chain recombines TRBV6-1 with TRBJ1-5, with D unclear. This CDR3 spans 14 amino acids. V was pared by 3 bases and J by 7 bases, with 13 bases between. Germline loops: CDR1 MNHNS, CDR2 SASEGT. CDR3 in amino acids: CASSDEGSRQPQHF. The CDR3, as DNA: TGTGCCAGCAGTGACGAAGGGTCCCGCCAGCCCCAGCATTTT.

The count of this clone is one. The rearrangement links TRBV2 to TRBJ2-1; the D is unclear. This CDR3 comprises 14 residues. Trimming pared 8 bases from V and 3 bases from J, leaving 14 bases between. The germline V gene encodes CDR1 SNHLY and CDR2 FYNNEI. CDR3 loop: CASRPPVNYNEQFF. CDR3 bases: TGTGCCAGCCGACCTCCCGTAAACTACAATGAGCAGTTCTTC.

The chain is built from TRBV19 and TRBJ1-5; no clear D gene. The CDR3 consists of 14 residues. Germline loops: CDR1 LNHDA, CDR2 SQIVND (reference sequence). Trimming left V 0 bases short and J 9 bases short, with 12 bases between. The CDR3 DNA reads as TGTGCCAGTAGTATAGAAAGCAGGTCAACGCCCCAGCATTTT. Its protein product is CASSIESRSTPQHF.

This chain uses TRBV19 with TRBJ2-7; D call uncertain. V lost 8 bases, J lost 0 bases, and 17 bases lay in between. The CDR3 sequence is 15 residues long. CDR1 is LNHDA, CDR2 SQIVND, per germline (reference sequence). CDR3 coding DNA: TGTGCCAGTGCCTATGCGACGGCCAGCTCCTACGAGCAGTACTTC. It translates to CASAYATASSYEQYF.

This sequence joins TRBV11-2 and TRBJ1-2; no firm D call. The V end was cut by 0 bases, the J end by 4 bases, with 9 bases between. The CDR3 is 14 residues long. The germline V gene encodes CDR1 SGHAT and CDR2 FQNNGV. In nucleotides, the CDR3 is TGTGCCAGCAGCTTAGAAGGCAGAATCTATGGCTACACCTTC. It codes for CASSLEGRIYGYTF.

The chain couples TRBV11-3 to TRBJ1-1; a possible D gene is TRBD1 (5 bases). Trimming pared 4 bases from V and 0 bases from J, leaving 9 bases between. Germline lookup yields CDR1 SGHNT and CDR2 YENEEA. This CDR3 contains 14 residues. The CDR3 sequence: CASSSGHVNTEAFF. As DNA, the CDR3 is TGTGCCAGCAGCTCAGGGCATGTGAACACTGAAGCTTTCTTT. The entire variable domain, with the rest obtained from reference TRBV11-3 and TRBJ1-1, is as follows: EAGVVQSPRYKIIEKKQPVAFWCNPISGHNTLYWYLQNLGQGPELLIRYENEEAVDDSQLPKDRFSAERLKGVDSTLKIQPAELGDSAVYLCASSSGHVNTEAFFGQGTRLTVV.